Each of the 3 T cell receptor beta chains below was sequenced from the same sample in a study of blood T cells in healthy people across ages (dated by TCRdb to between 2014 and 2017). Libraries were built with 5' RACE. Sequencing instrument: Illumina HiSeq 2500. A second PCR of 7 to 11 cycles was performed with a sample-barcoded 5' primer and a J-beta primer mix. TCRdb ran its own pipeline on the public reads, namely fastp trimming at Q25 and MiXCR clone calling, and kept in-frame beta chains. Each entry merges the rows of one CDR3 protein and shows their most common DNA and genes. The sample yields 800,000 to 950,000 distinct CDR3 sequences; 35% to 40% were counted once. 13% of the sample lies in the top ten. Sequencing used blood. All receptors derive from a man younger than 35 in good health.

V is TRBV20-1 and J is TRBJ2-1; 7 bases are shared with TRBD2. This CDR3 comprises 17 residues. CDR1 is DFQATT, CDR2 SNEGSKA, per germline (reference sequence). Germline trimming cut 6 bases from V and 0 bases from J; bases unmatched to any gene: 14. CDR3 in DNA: TGCAGTGCGCCGACCCGAGCCGGGACTATCTCCTACAATGAGCAGTTCTTC. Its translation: CSAPTRAGTISYNEQFF.

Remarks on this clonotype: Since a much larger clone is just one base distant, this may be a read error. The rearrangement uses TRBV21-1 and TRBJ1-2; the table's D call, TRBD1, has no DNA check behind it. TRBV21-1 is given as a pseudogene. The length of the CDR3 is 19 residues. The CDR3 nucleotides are TGTGCCAGCAGCCCACGCACCGCCCGGGACAGGGGTCTTCCGTGGGGCCACACCTTC. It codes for CASSPRTARDRGLPWGHTF.

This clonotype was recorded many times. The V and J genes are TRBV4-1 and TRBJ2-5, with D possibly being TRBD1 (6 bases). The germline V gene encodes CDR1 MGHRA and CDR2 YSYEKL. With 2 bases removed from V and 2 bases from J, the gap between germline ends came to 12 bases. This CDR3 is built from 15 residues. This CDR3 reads CASSQNPGQQETQYF. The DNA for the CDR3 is TGCGCCAGCAGCCAAAATCCCGGACAGCAAGAGACCCAGTACTTC.